The sequence of this T cell receptor (beta chain) was determined in a study of blood T cell repertoires in COVID-19. The repertoire was sequenced with immunoSEQ multiplex PCR; TCRdb's copy has only in-frame clones and lacks some. Of fewer than 350,000 clones in the sample, 85% were seen once. Sequencing input: PBMCs or T cells enriched from blood (not recorded which). The sequence derives from a woman aged 45-59 years who had recovered from COVID-19.

The CDR3: CASRPGGYNSPLHF. The DNA of the CDR3 is TGTGCCAGCAGGCCAGGGGGATATAATTCACCCCTCCACTTT. The genes are TRBV7-2 and TRBJ1-6, with 7 positions matching TRBD1. The CDR3 has 14 residues. CDR1 and CDR2 (germline): SGHTA, FQGNSA. With V trimmed by 6 bases and J by 4 bases, 3 bases remained unmatched.